This T cell receptor beta chain was identified during a study of blood T cells in healthy people across ages. Looking at the study overall: Per two T cells, template switching captured roughly one barcoded beta molecule.

Note on this clonotype: The antigen is undetermined.

A second roughly 7 to 11 cycle PCR used barcoded and J-beta primers. Each cDNA molecule was tagged by a template-switch adaptor with 12 random nucleotides. Every sample gave at least 2.5 million paired-end reads containing CDR3. From the 5' RACE reads, TCRdb called clonotypes with MiXCR, one entry per CDR3 protein. The sample has roughly 500,000 distinct CDR3 sequences; 27% are singletons. Study-wide results and limits: One million T cells yielded diversity estimates that were considered underestimates.

The sample comprised blood. This clonotype was sampled from a woman in her 70s in good health.

CDR3 coding DNA: TGTGCCAGCAGCTTATCAGGGCCTCAGGATCAGCCCCAGCATTTT. This gives the protein CASSLSGPQDQPQHF. V gene TRBV7-2 combines with J gene TRBJ1-5; a weak D match, TRBD1 (5 bases). V lost 2 bases and J lost 5, with 13 bases in between. The CDR3 has 15 residues. Germline values: CDR1 SGHTA, CDR2 FQGNSA.